A selection of T cell receptor beta chains follows, all from one sample in a study of beta chain features in type 1 diabetes. The method was immunoSEQ multiplex PCR; TCRdb's version includes in-frame clones alone and lacks a portion of them. The profile shows roughly 230,000 clones, approximately 10% of them singletons. Material: naive CD4+ T cells from blood. The source is a man aged 25-40 years with type 1 diabetes. The CDR3 runs from the conserved cysteine through the conserved F or W. D genes are given only for firm matches. Clone size is given for some rows only: seen once, a few or many times, or a class if the clone is expanded.

cdr3_aa,cdr3_nt,clone_size,d_call,v_call,j_call
CASSRDYSYEQYF,TGTGCCAGCAGCCGGGACTACTCCTACGAGCAGTACTTC,few,TRBD2,TRBV6-5,TRBJ2-7
CASRRTANTEAFF,TGTGCCAGCAGGCGGACAGCGAACACTGAAGCTTTCTTT,few,NA,TRBV4-2,TRBJ1-1
CAISQNTDTQYF,TGTGCCATCAGTCAAAACACAGATACGCAGTATTTT,NA,NA,TRBV10-3,TRBJ2-3
CASRLGQTSTGYTF,TGTGCCAGCAGATTGGGACAGACTAGTACTGGCTACACCTTC,few,TRBD1,TRBV2,TRBJ1-2
CASSLVLRGANYGYTF,TGTGCCAGCAGCTTAGTTCTGCGGGGTGCGAACTATGGCTACACCTTC,few,NA,TRBV7-2,TRBJ1-2
CASASVTHNYEQYF,TGTGCCAGCGCCTCCGTGACTCACAACTACGAGCAGTACTTC,NA,NA,TRBV2,TRBJ2-7
CASTASGGDTQYF,TGTGCCAGCACCGCATCGGGGGGAGATACGCAGTATTTT,NA,TRBD2,TRBV2,TRBJ2-3
CASSPGQGPSYEQYF,TGCGCCAGCAGCCCGGGACAGGGTCCGTCCTACGAGCAGTACTTC,few,TRBD1,TRBV4-1,TRBJ2-7
CASSLGAYEQYF,TGTGCCAGCAGCCTGGGAGCGTACGAGCAGTACTTC,few,NA,TRBV5-4,TRBJ2-7
CASSGQGSNTEAFF,TGTGCCAGCTCGGGACAGGGTTCGAACACTGAAGCTTTCTTT,few,TRBD1,TRBV18,TRBJ1-1
CTSSQDPVGETQYF,TGCACCAGCAGCCAAGATCCCGTCGGAGAGACCCAGTACTTC,NA,NA,TRBV1,TRBJ2-5
CASSYPGLGTDTQYF,TGTGCCAGCAGTTACCCAGGGTTGGGGACAGATACGCAGTATTTT,NA,NA,TRBV6-6,TRBJ2-3
CASGQGVDSYNEQFF,TGTGCCAGCGGCCAGGGGGTTGATTCCTACAATGAGCAGTTCTTC,NA,TRBD1,TRBV6-1,TRBJ2-1
CASARGVGTEAFF,TGTGCCAGCGCCCGGGGGGTAGGGACTGAAGCTTTCTTT,NA,NA,TRBV6-5,TRBJ1-1
CASSTRTGGNEQFF,TGCGCCAGCAGCACTCGGACAGGGGGCAATGAGCAGTTCTTC,NA,TRBD1,TRBV5-1,TRBJ2-1
CASSLLGGGGLGTDTQYF,TGTGCCAGCAGCCTCCTCGGGGGGGGTGGGCTGGGGACAGATACGCAGTATTTT,NA,TRBD2,TRBV7-3,TRBJ2-3
CAWSKDRGPSIF,TGTGCCTGGAGCAAGGACAGGGGCCCCTCCATATTT,NA,TRBD1,TRBV30,TRBJ1-1
CASSPQGDSRTYEQYF,TGTGCCAGCTCACCACAAGGGGACTCGCGGACCTACGAGCAGTACTTC,NA,NA,TRBV18,TRBJ2-7
CASSLGGREETQYF,TGCGCCAGCAGCTTGGGGGGCAGGGAAGAGACCCAGTACTTC,few,NA,TRBV5-1,TRBJ2-5
CASKPAGRNYEQYF,TGTGCCAGCAAGCCAGCGGGGCGGAACTACGAGCAGTACTTC,NA,TRBD2,TRBV2,TRBJ2-7
CASRLGTGRNTEAFF,TGCGCCAGCAGACTTGGGACAGGACGGAACACTGAAGCTTTCTTT,NA,TRBD1,TRBV5-1,TRBJ1-1
CASSPSTGTLYEQYF,TGTGCCAGCTCACCAAGTACAGGGACCCTCTACGAGCAGTACTTC,few,NA,TRBV18,TRBJ2-7
CAWGRQGAPHGYTF,TGTGCCTGGGGAAGACAGGGGGCGCCCCACGGCTACACCTTC,few,TRBD1,TRBV30,TRBJ1-2
CSVASGGDEQFF,TGCAGCGTTGCTAGCGGGGGCGATGAGCAGTTCTTC,few,TRBD2,TRBV29-1,TRBJ2-1
CASSATTSTDTQYF,TGTGCCAGCAGCGCGACTACTAGCACAGATACGCAGTATTTT,NA,NA,TRBV9,TRBJ2-3
CASSRTSRPDTQYF,TGTGCCAGCAGCAGGACTAGCAGGCCAGATACGCAGTATTTT,NA,TRBD2,TRBV5-4,TRBJ2-3
CASKIYLQFF,TGTGCCAGCAAGATATACTTACAGTTCTTC,NA,NA,TRBV28,TRBJ2-1
CASSQDPTGTNYGYTF,TGTGCCAGCAGCCAAGATCCCACAGGGACGAACTATGGCTACACCTTC,NA,NA,TRBV14,TRBJ1-2
CASSLQQTNEKLFF,TGTGCCAGCAGCTTACAACAAACTAATGAAAAACTGTTTTTT,NA,NA,TRBV7-9,TRBJ1-4
CASSFRWSSYNEQFF,TGCGCCAGCAGCTTCCGGTGGAGCTCCTACAATGAGCAGTTCTTC,NA,NA,TRBV5-1,TRBJ2-1
CASSQGGGANQPQHF,TGTGCCAGCAGCCAGGGGGGCGGAGCCAATCAGCCCCAGCATTTT,NA,TRBD1,TRBV7-9,TRBJ1-5
CASAPRAGGPLINEQFF,TGTGCTAGTGCCCCGCGGGCGGGGGGCCCTTTAATCAATGAGCAGTTCTTC,few,TRBD2,TRBV12-5,TRBJ2-1
CASSYVSGTGPYEQYF,TGTGCCAGCAGTTACGTCTCCGGGACAGGTCCCTACGAGCAGTACTTC,NA,TRBD1,TRBV6-5,TRBJ2-7
CAWSRGGGSVSQHF,TGTGCCTGGAGTCGAGGCGGGGGATCCGTGTCCCAGCATTTT,NA,NA,TRBV30,TRBJ1-5
CASSQEQLNSPLHF,TGCGCCAGCAGCCAAGAACAGCTTAATTCACCCCTCCACTTT,once,NA,TRBV4-1,TRBJ1-6
CASRIDGTDTQYF,TGTGCCAGCAGAATCGATGGCACCGATACGCAGTATTTT,NA,NA,TRBV2,TRBJ2-3
CSASRYEKLFF,TGCAGTGCTAGCAGATATGAAAAACTGTTTTTT,NA,NA,TRBV20-1,TRBJ1-4
CASSLDSGGPYNEQFF,TGTGCCAGCAGTTTAGATTCGGGGGGACCCTACAATGAGCAGTTCTTC,few,TRBD2,TRBV7-2,TRBJ2-1
CASSLSHEQYF,TGTGCCAGCAGTTTAAGCCACGAGCAGTACTTC,NA,NA,TRBV28,TRBJ2-7
CSVEAQNYGYTF,TGCAGCGTTGAAGCACAGAACTATGGCTACACCTTC,few,NA,TRBV29-1,TRBJ1-2
CASSRTPGNTEAFF,TGTGCCAGCAGCCGTACTCCAGGGAACACTGAAGCTTTCTTT,few,NA,TRBV11-2,TRBJ1-1
CASSQIDTGKYGYTF,TGTGCCAGCAGCCAAATTGATACAGGGAAATATGGCTACACCTTC,NA,NA,TRBV4-2,TRBJ1-2
CATTDPGTSGGFTGELFF,TGTGCCACCACAGACCCCGGGACTAGCGGGGGATTCACCGGGGAGCTGTTTTTT,NA,TRBD2,TRBV19,TRBJ2-2
CASSSPGLAADTQYF,TGTGCCAGCAGTTCGCCGGGACTAGCCGCAGATACGCAGTATTTT,NA,TRBD2,TRBV28,TRBJ2-3
CSARTGYEQYF,TGCAGTGCTAGGACAGGTTACGAGCAGTACTTC,NA,NA,TRBV20-1,TRBJ2-7
CASSLGSGQETQYF,TGTGCCAGCAGCTTAGGAAGCGGGCAAGAGACCCAGTACTTC,NA,NA,TRBV7-9,TRBJ2-5
CASSGRDRDNYGYTF,TGTGCCAGCAGTGGCCGGGACAGGGACAACTATGGCTACACCTTC,NA,TRBD1,TRBV6-5,TRBJ1-2
CASSFLAGTYEQYF,TGTGCCAGCAGCTTTCTAGCGGGGACCTACGAGCAGTACTTC,NA,TRBD2,TRBV7-2,TRBJ2-7